This T cell receptor (beta chain) is drawn from a study of blood T cells in healthy people across ages. The authors ran a second PCR of 7 to 11 cycles using a sample-barcoded 5' primer and a J-beta primer mix. Each CDR3 protein is one row after TCRdb ran MiXCR on the 5' RACE reads. The sample holds 630,000 or so distinct CDR3 sequences, 25% to 35% seen once. V was pared by 5 bases and J by 4 bases, with 12 bases between. The CDR3 extends over 14 amino acids. Germline V gene lookup returns CDR1 SGDLS and CDR2 YYNGEE. This clonotype originated in a woman older than 75 in good health. Sequenced input: blood. The chain recombines TRBV9 with TRBJ2-2; D possibly matches TRBD1 or TRBD2 (5 bases each). CDR3 sequence: CASRVTEGTGELFF. Here the CDR3 DNA reads TGTGCCAGCAGGGTGACAGAGGGCACCGGGGAGCTGTTTTTT.